A single T cell receptor (beta chain) is shown here with its context. What it binds is not known. The record originates from a study of T cells in Graves' hyperthyroidism and ophthalmopathy. Findings and caveats of the study: Most thyroid clonotypes that were expanded above 0.001 also turned up in blood. Ophthalmopathy got predicted by the model a median 6.5 months before its onset.

Amplification yielded TCR beta CDR3 regions, with RNA transcripts as the source. Researchers ran a first-round RT-PCR on the TCR CDR3 using the HTBI primer set. TCRdb redid the calling of the multiplex PCR reads with MiXCR, one entry per CDR3 protein. The sample carries some 690,000 distinct CDR3 sequences, roughly 17% recorded once. Lactation, pregnancy, other autoimmune disease or uncontrolled infection led to exclusion of patients. The receptor was derived from a man in his forties or fifties with Graves' hyperthyroidism. What was sequenced was blood.

CDR3 residues: CASRLIREAYEQYF. For the CDR3, the DNA is TGTGCCAGCAGACTAATTCGAGAAGCCTACGAGCAGTACTTC. The gene calls are TRBV2 and TRBJ2-7; D is ambiguous. The V end lost 6 bases, the J end lost 2 bases, and 14 bases lay between the germline ends. The CDR3 runs to 14 residues. Germline V gene sequence: CDR1 SNHLY, CDR2 FYNNEI.